This T cell receptor (beta chain) emerged from a study of blood T cells in healthy people across ages. On the study more broadly: In model experiments, template switching was able to capture about one barcoded beta molecule for every two T cells that were present. Notes on the study in general: Naive CD4+ cells and diversity were both higher in long-lived donors than in aged donors.

This clonotype was counted many times. Its antigen is not known. Relative to the germline gene, one junction end is altered; a read error may explain this. A second PCR of 7 to 11 cycles used a sample-barcoded 5' primer and a J-beta primer mix. TCRdb analysed the 5' RACE reads with MiXCR anew, one entry per CDR3 protein. The data contain 2 million or so distinct CDR3 sequences, 49% of them singletons. This CDR3 is built from 14 residues. The germline gives CDR1 SEHNR, CDR2 FQNEAQ (reference sequence). The sequence came from a woman aged 40 to 50 in good health. This rearrangement joins TRBV7-9 to TRBJ1-2; 7 nucleotides match TRBD1. What was sequenced was blood. The CDR3 DNA reads as TGCGCCAGCAGCCCCGGACAGGCTAACTATGGCTACACCTTC. It codes for CASSPGQANYGYTF.